These 19 T cell receptor beta chains were all obtained from the same sample, sequenced in a study of regulatory T cells in long-lasting Graves disease. The time point was: persistent/refractory GD, antithyroid drugs over 5 years with positive TRAb. Following extraction of RNA from PBMCs, that RNA was used to make the TCR library. CDR3-region Arm-PCR and iRepertoire HTBI primers produced the TCR beta libraries. TCRdb reprocessed the multiplex PCR reads with MiXCR, giving one entry per CDR3 protein. The table lists a few hundred thousand distinct CDR3 sequences, 23% of them singletons. This specimen consisted of peripheral blood mononuclear cells (PBMCs), obtained when the disease was refractory, from a patient treated with antithyroid drugs. The receptor source for this set is a female donor with Graves disease.

The rearrangement joins TRBV6-2 or TRBV6-3 to TRBJ2-5; D is unresolved. The V gene's germline CDR1 is MNHEY and CDR2 SVGEGT. V was trimmed by 6 bases and J by 5 bases, leaving 16 bases between them. The CDR3 length is 14 residues. In nucleotides, the CDR3 is TGTGCCAGCAGACCTTGGGTTAGCAGGGAGACCCAGTACTTC. It codes for CASRPWVSRETQYF.

This chain joins TRBV5-1 and TRBJ2-6; 12 nucleotides agree with TRBD1. This CDR3 is 19 amino acids long. V was pared by 1 base and J by 4 bases, with 9 bases of the junction left unmatched. From germline, CDR1 is SGHRS and CDR2 YFSETQ. CDR3 residues: CASSLYRGQGASGANVLTF. The CDR3 nucleotides read TGCGCCAGCAGCTTGTATAGGGGACAGGGGGCCTCCGGGGCCAACGTCCTGACTTTC.

V gene TRBV20-1 combines with J gene TRBJ2-7; 8 positions agree with TRBD2. The CDR3 is 11 amino acids. Germline lookup yields CDR1 DFQATT and CDR2 SNEGSKA (reference sequence). The CDR3 DNA reads TGCAGCCCTAGCGGGTCCTACGAGCAGTACTTC. Amino acids: CSPSGSYEQYF.

This clonotype was found once. This rearrangement joins TRBV27 to TRBJ2-3; TRBD1 is a possible D gene (5 bases). CDR3 size: 15 residues. V lost 3 bases to trimming and J lost 3 bases, with 13 bases between them. CDR1 and CDR2 from the germline V gene are MNHEY and SMNVEV (reference sequence). CDR3 protein: CASSFQGVGTDTQYF. The CDR3 nucleotides are TGTGCCAGCAGTTTTCAAGGGGTAGGGACAGATACGCAGTATTTT.

This clonotype was counted many times. Here the CDR3 reads CASSSGQGNYGYTF. For the CDR3, the DNA is TGCGCCAGCAGCTCCGGGCAGGGGAACTATGGCTACACCTTC. The chain combines TRBV5-1 with TRBJ1-2; D is perhaps TRBD1 (6 bases). The CDR3 is 14 residues long. Germline V CDR1 and CDR2: SGHRS, YFSETQ. V lost 3 bases, J lost 2 bases, and 11 bases lay in between.

This clonotype was recorded at least ten times. The rearrangement links TRBV28 to TRBJ2-7; D not resolved. CDR1 is MDHEN and CDR2 is SYDVKM in the germline V gene. V was shortened by 10 bases and J by 2 bases, with 12 bases between the two germline ends. This CDR3 is 12 amino acids long. The CDR3 DNA is TGTGCCACCGAGCAGGCACCCTACGAGCAGTACTTC. Translation: CATEQAPYEQYF.

The genes are TRBV7-2 and TRBJ1-3, with D perhaps matching TRBD1 (5 bases). V gave up 4 bases and J gave up 1 base, with 23 bases separating them. The CDR3 loop spans 19 amino acids. From germline, CDR1 is SGHTA and CDR2 FQGNSA. CDR3 nucleotide sequence: TGTGCCAGCAGCTCAAAAGCCATCGGGACCGTGGAATCTGGAAACACCATATATTTT. This gives the protein CASSSKAIGTVESGNTIYF.

This clonotype was observed a handful of times. The chain links TRBV19 to TRBJ2-7, with 10 bases matching TRBD1. The germline CDR1 and CDR2 sequences are LNHDA and SQIVND (reference sequence). This CDR3 has 15 amino acids. V shed 6 bases, J shed 1 base, and the junction held 6 bases outside the gene matches. CDR3 bases: TGTGCCAGTAGAAGAGGACAGGGGGGTTCCTACGAGCAGTACTTC. The encoded protein is CASRRGQGGSYEQYF.

This clonotype was observed a few times. V and J are TRBV5-1 and TRBJ2-7; 11 bases map to TRBD1. The CDR3 has 15 amino acids. The V and J ends lost 4 bases and 7 bases, in that order; junction bases with no gene match: 10. Germline lookup yields CDR1 SGHRS and CDR2 YFSETQ. The DNA for the CDR3 is TGCGCCAGCAGCGCAGGACAGGGGGCGTCGCGGGAGCAGTACTTC. Translation gives CASSAGQGASREQYF.

This clonotype was picked up many times. The rearrangement joins TRBV2 to TRBJ2-7; D uncertain. Trimming removed 4 bases at V and 5 bases at J, with 6 bases between. Germline assignment: CDR1 SNHLY and CDR2 FYNNEI. This CDR3 comprises 11 residues. Here the CDR3 reads CASSARNEQYF. The CDR3 DNA reads as TGTGCCAGCAGTGCCCGAAACGAGCAGTACTTC. The full variable domain, completed using reference TRBV2 and TRBJ2-7, is EPEVTQTPSHQVTQMGQEVILRCVPISNHLYFYWYRQILGQKVEFLVSFYNNEISEKSEIFDDQFSVERPDGSNFTLKIRSTKLEDSAMYFCASSARNEQYFGPGTRLTVT.

This chain joins TRBV4-2 and TRBJ2-2, with 7 positions matching TRBD1. Germline CDR1 LGHNA, CDR2 YNFKEQ. The CDR3 runs 14 residues. The junction had 6 bases not matched to a gene; V was cut back by 4 bases and J by 7 bases. The chain's CDR3 is CASSLRDSGGELFF. The CDR3 DNA sequence: TGTGCCAGCAGCCTCCGGGACAGCGGCGGGGAGCTGTTTTTT.

The CDR3 coding sequence is TGCAGTGCTAGAGATCCGGGGGGCGCGACAAACGAGCAGTACTTC. Translating it yields CSARDPGGATNEQYF. This chain connects TRBV20-1 to TRBJ2-7, with D tentatively TRBD2 (7 bases). CDR1 is DFQATT and CDR2 is SNEGSKA in the germline V gene (reference sequence). This CDR3 region has 15 residues. V dropped 0 bases and J dropped 5 bases, with 17 bases sitting between them.

This clonotype was recorded a few times. The chain has TRBV7-2 and TRBJ2-3; D ambiguous. The CDR3 contains 12 residues. The germline V gene has CDR1 SGHTA and CDR2 FQGNSA. Trimming cost V 5 bases and J 4 bases, with 7 bases left between them. CDR3 region: CASSLGPDTQYF. As DNA, the CDR3 is TGTGCCAGCAGCCTCGGGCCAGATACGCAGTATTTT.

The CDR3 region has the DNA TGTGCCTGGAGGCAACAGGGTCGGATCTACGAGCAGTACTTC. As protein: CAWRQQGRIYEQYF. The chain uses TRBV30 and TRBJ2-7; D possibly corresponds to TRBD1 (6 bases). The CDR3 is 14 amino acids. V dropped 3 bases and J dropped 3 bases, with 15 bases sitting between them. Germline V lookup: CDR1 GTSNPN, CDR2 SVGIG (reference sequence). The full variable domain, completed using reference TRBV30 and TRBJ2-7, is SQTIHQWPATLVQPVGSPLSLECTVEGTSNPNLYWYRQAAGRGLQLLFYSVGIGQISSEVPQNLSASRPQDRQFILSSKKLLLSDSGFYLCAWRQQGRIYEQYFGPGTRLTVT.

V gene TRBV2 combines with J gene TRBJ2-3; D gene uncertain. Germline CDR1 SNHLY, CDR2 FYNNEI. The CDR3 extends over 17 amino acids. The ends were cut back, 2 bases at V and 5 bases at J, with 20 bases in the middle. The CDR3 nucleotides are TGTGCCAGCAGTGAATCGTCCGACCTACGGGTGGGAGATACGCAGTATTTT. Translation gives CASSESSDLRVGDTQYF.

The V and J genes are TRBV5-6 and TRBJ2-4, with D maybe TRBD2 (6 bases). The CDR3 is made up of 14 amino acids. V was pared by 5 bases and J by 1 base, with 10 bases between. Germline loops: CDR1 SGHDT, CDR2 YYEEEE. The CDR3 here is CASRRAGAKNIQYF. CDR3 nucleotide sequence: TGTGCCAGCAGGAGGGCGGGGGCCAAAAACATTCAGTACTTC. Combining the CDR3 with reference TRBV5-6 and TRBJ2-4 gives the whole variable domain DAGVTQSPTHLIKTRGQQVTLRCSPKSGHDTVSWYQQALGQGPQFIFQYYEEEERQRGNFPDRFSGHQFPNYSSELNVNALLLGDSALYLCASRRAGAKNIQYFGAGTRLSVL.

The chain is built from TRBV6-1 and TRBJ1-5; tentative D call: TRBD1 (5 bases). This CDR3 has 13 amino acids. Germline lookup yields CDR1 MNHNS and CDR2 SASEGT. V was trimmed by 10 bases and J by 3 bases, leaving 13 bases between them. CDR3 DNA: TGTGCCACCAGACAGCTTATCAATCAGCCCCAGCATTTT. Translation: CATRQLINQPQHF.

This clonotype was seen a few times. The genes are TRBV14 and TRBJ2-7, with 8 bases matching TRBD1. The V segment lost 4 bases and the J segment 6 bases; nucleotides outside the gene matches: 11. The CDR3 totals 15 residues. Germline CDR1 reads SGHDN; CDR2 reads FVKESK. The CDR3 reads CASSPIGQGAGEQYF. The CDR3 nucleotides read TGTGCCAGCAGCCCCATAGGTCAGGGGGCTGGCGAGCAGTACTTC.

This clonotype was detected ten times or more. The V gene is TRBV5-1, the J gene TRBJ2-7; D gene ambiguous. The CDR3 is 15 residues long. The V and J ends lost 0 bases and 2 bases respectively, with 12 bases between them. CDR1 is SGHRS and CDR2 is YFSETQ in the germline V gene. This chain's CDR3 is CASSLEIGKAYEQYF. CDR3 in DNA: TGCGCCAGCAGCTTGGAGATTGGTAAGGCCTACGAGCAGTACTTC.